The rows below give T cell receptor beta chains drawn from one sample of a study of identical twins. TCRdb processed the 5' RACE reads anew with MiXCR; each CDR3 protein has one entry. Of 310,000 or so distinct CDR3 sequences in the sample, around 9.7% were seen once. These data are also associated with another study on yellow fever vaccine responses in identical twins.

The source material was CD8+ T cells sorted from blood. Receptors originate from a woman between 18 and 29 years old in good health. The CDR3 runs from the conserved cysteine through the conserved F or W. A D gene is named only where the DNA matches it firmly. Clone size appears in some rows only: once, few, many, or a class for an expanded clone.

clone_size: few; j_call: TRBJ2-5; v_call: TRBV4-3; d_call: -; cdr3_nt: TGCGCCAGCAGCCAAGACCCAGGGGAGGGAGAGACCCAGTACTTC; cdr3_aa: CASSQDPGEGETQYF
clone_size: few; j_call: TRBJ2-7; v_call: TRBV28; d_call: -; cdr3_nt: TGTGCCAGCAGTTTGTACAGGAAGGGAGCCGAGCAGTACTTC; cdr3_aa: CASSLYRKGAEQYF
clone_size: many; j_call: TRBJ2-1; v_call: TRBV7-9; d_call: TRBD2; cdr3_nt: TGTGCCAGCAGCCCGCGGGCTGCGGGAGGGCACAATGAGCAGTTCTTC; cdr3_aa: CASSPRAAGGHNEQFF
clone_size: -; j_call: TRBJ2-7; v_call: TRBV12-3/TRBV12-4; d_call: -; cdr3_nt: TGTGCCAGCAGTCTAAAATACTACGAGCAGTACTTC; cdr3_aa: CASSLKYYEQYF
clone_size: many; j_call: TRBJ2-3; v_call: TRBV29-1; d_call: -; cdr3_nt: TGCAGCGTCTCAGGGGTCGATGGCACAGATACGCAGTATTTT; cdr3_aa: CSVSGVDGTDTQYF
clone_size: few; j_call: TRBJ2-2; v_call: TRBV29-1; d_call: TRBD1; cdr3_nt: TGCAGCGTTGACGGGACCTTGGCAGGGGGGCTGTTTTTT; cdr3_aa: CSVDGTLAGGLFF
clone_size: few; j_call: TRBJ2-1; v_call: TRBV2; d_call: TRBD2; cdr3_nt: TGTGCCAGCAGGCCCCCGGGGAGGGATGAGCAGTTCTTC; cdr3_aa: CASRPPGRDEQFF
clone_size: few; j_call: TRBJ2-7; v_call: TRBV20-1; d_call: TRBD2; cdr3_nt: TGCAGTGCTAGAGTTAGCGGGAGTTGGTACGAGCAGTACTTC; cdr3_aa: CSARVSGSWYEQYF
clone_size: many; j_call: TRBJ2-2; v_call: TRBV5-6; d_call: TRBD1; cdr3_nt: TGTGCCAGCAGCTTAGACAGGGCAACCGGGGAGCCGTTTTTT; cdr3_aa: CASSLDRATGEPFF
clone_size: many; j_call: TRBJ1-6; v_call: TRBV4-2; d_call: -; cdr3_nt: TGTGCCAGCAGCCTCTCGTATGAAGCACGCTCACCCCTCCACTTT; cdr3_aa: CASSLSYEARSPLHF
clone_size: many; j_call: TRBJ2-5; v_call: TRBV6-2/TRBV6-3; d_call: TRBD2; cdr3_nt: TGTGCCAGCAGCCGTCGGGGACTAGCGGACCAAGAGACCCAGTACTTC; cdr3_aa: CASSRRGLADQETQYF
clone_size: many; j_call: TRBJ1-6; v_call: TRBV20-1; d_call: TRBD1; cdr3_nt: TGCAGTGCCCTGGACAGGGTGCGATCACCCCTCCACTTT; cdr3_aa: CSALDRVRSPLHF
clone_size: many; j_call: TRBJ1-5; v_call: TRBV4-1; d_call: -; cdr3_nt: TGCGCCAGCAGCCAAAATGGGCCCCAGCATTTT; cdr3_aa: CASSQNGPQHF
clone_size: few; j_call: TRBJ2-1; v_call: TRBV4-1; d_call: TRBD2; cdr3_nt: TGCGCCAGCTGCGAGGGACTAGCGGGCAATGAGCAGTTCTTC; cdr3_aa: CASCEGLAGNEQFF
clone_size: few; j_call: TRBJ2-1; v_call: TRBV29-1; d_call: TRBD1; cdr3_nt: TGCAGCGTTGAGACGGACAGGGGAATATTGAATGAGCAGTTCTTC; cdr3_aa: CSVETDRGILNEQFF
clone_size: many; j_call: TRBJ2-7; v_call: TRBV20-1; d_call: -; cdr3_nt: TGCAGTGCTAGAGACGACACCCCTCAATCCGAGGACCCCTACGAGCAGTACTTC; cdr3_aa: CSARDDTPQSEDPYEQYF
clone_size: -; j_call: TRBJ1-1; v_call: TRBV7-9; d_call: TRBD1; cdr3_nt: TGTGCCAGCAGCCCCGCGACAGGGAACGGACTTGAAGCTTTCTTT; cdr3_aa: CASSPATGNGLEAFF
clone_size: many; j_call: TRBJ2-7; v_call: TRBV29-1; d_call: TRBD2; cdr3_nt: TGCAGCGTGAACGGACTAGCGGGAGGGTACGAGCAGTACTTC; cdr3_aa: CSVNGLAGGYEQYF
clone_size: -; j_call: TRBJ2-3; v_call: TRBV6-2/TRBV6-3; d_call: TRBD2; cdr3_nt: TGTGCCAGCAGGCTCGGACTAGCGGGAGGAACGCAGTATTTT; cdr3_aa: CASRLGLAGGTQYF
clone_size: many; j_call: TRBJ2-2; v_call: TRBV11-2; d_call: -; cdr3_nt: TGTGCCAGCAGCTTCTACCGTACTAGTAATCCTGGGGAGCTGTTTTTT; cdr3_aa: CASSFYRTSNPGELFF
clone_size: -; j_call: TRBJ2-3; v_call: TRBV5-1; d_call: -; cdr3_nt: TGCGCCAGCACCCTCAGGCAGGGCCCAGATACGCAGTATTTT; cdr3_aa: CASTLRQGPDTQYF
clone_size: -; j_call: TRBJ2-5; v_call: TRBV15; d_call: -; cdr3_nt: TGTGCCACCAGCGGGGACTTCGGGGACCAAGAGACCCAGTACTTC; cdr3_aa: CATSGDFGDQETQYF